The source of this T cell receptor beta chain is a study of shared clonotypes between healthy human individuals. Here immunoSEQ multiplex PCR was the method, and the copy in TCRdb shows in-frame clones only, minus some. The table includes approximately 2.5 million clones, more than 85% detected once. The CDR3 sequence is 13 residues long. V dropped 7 bases and J dropped 4 bases, with 13 bases sitting between them. The germline V gene has CDR1 MNHNY and CDR2 SVGAGI (reference sequence). The sample consisted of naive CD4+ T cells from PBMCs. Stated subset: CD45RA+ positively selected. The clonotype originates from a man between 18 and 35 years old in good health. Some clones in this sample may be carry-over from other donors' samples. V usage is TRBV6-6 and J usage is TRBJ1-1; the D gene is possibly TRBD1 (5 bases). CDR3 DNA: TGTGCCAGCATAAGTACAGGCGCCACTGAAGCTTTCTTT. This gives the protein CASISTGATEAFF.